The clone carrying this T cell receptor beta chain has more than one count but fewer than ten. What it binds is not known. The CDR3 is 15 residues long. Germline V lookup: CDR1 SGHTA, CDR2 FQGNSA. Trimming cost V 1 base and J 2 bases, with 12 bases left between them. This specimen belongs to a study of T cells after yellow fever vaccination. Study-wide context: The fractions with low cell numbers were processed using SMART-Seq v4 Ultra Low Input. Overall study results and limits: Most clones from primary vaccination resurfaced after the booster (96% CD4, approximately 88% CD8).

Via MiXCR, TCRdb re-called the 5' RACE reads, giving one row per CDR3 protein. The sample shows roughly 180,000 distinct CDR3 sequences, 5.5% to 7.5% of them seen only once. The chain links TRBV7-2 to TRBJ2-7; D is possibly TRBD1 or TRBD2 (5 bases each). This specimen consisted of CD4+ T cells sorted from PBMCs, obtained on the day of the first yellow fever vaccination. This clonotype was sampled from a man in his late teens or twenties who received the YFV17D yellow fever vaccine. CDR3 region: CASSLGARGPYEQYF. DNA for the CDR3: TGTGCCAGCAGCTTAGGAGCACGGGGCCCCTACGAGCAGTACTTC.